This T cell receptor beta chain was identified in a study of T cell repertoires in cytomegalovirus infection (dated by TCRdb to the late 2010s). Turning to the overall study: Peptide stimulations targeted recently identified HLA-C-restricted CMV epitopes, whose presentation resists viral immunomodulation, together with well-studied HLA-B-restricted epitopes. Because public TCR beta signatures pointed to carriage of CMV infection together with the matching HLA type, the HLA type of each donor mattered for the analysis.

Study-wide conclusions, independent of this receptor: In both this cohort and an independent cohort of approximately 350 donors, the cumulative frequency of public TCR beta family members distinguished carriers of CMV infection plus the relevant HLA type. The ex vivo response was dominated by HLA-C-restricted CMV-specific TCR beta clonotypes, which also provided the single most frequent clonotype in two of eight donors.

The data were produced on an Illumina HiSeq 1500. TCRdb trimmed public reads at Q25 via fastp, called clones via MiXCR and kept in-frame beta chains. Rows with a matching CDR3 protein are joined into one entry that keeps the most common DNA and genes. In this sample the table shows 600,000 to 700,000 distinct CDR3 sequences, 30% to 35% of which occur a single time. The top ten clones comprise about 20% of the sample. The CDR3 holds 13 amino acids from the cysteine to the phenylalanine. Here the CDR3 DNA is all that survives: 39 bases in frame from base 1. Looking up the germline V gene yields CDR1 SNHLY and CDR2 FYNNEI. The germline V end is reduced by 10 bases and the J end by 7 bases; junction bases left unmatched: 6. Per the publication, the treatment or condition label means: in vitro stimulation with specific CMV peptide epitopes to enrich CMV-specific T cells. This clonotype was observed a single time. What this receptor recognizes is not known. The record has no base qualities; no much larger clone is one base away. One read amounts to weak evidence.

This material consisted of cultured PBMCs, taken from culture after CMV antigen stimulation. This chain joins TRBV2 to TRBJ2-1, and TRBD2 matches 11 of the central bases. The receptor was derived from a human donor in good health (CMV status not recorded). Some clones in this sample may be carry-over from other donors' samples. The sequenced DNA: TGTGCCACCCATAGCGGGGGGGCGAATGAGCAGTTCTTC. It translates as CATHSGGANEQFF.